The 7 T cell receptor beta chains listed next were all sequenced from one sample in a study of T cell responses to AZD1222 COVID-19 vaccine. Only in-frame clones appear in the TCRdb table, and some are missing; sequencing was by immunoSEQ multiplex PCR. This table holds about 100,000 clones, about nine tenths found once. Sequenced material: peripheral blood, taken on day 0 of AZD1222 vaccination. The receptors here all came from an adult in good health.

Here the CDR3 reads CASSQGPGGMNTEAFF. CDR3 in DNA: TGCGCCAGCAGCCAAGGCCCGGGAGGCATGAACACTGAAGCTTTCTTT. The gene calls are TRBV4-1 and TRBJ1-1; D gene ambiguous. The germline V gene has CDR1 MGHRA and CDR2 YSYEKL. The CDR3 length is 16 residues. V shed 1 base and J shed 0 bases, with 12 bases lying between them.

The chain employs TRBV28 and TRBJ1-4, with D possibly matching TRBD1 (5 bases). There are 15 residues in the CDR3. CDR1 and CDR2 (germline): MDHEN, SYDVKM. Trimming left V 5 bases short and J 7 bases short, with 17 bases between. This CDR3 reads CASSAPGTGFEKLFF. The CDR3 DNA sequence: TGTGCCAGCAGTGCACCCGGGACGGGTTTTGAAAAACTGTTTTTT. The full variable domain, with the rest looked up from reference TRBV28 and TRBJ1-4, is DVKVTQSSRYLVKRTGEKVFLECVQDMDHENMFWYRQDPGLGLRLIYFSYDVKMKEKGDIPEGYSVSREKKERFSLILESASTNQTSMYLCASSAPGTGFEKLFFGSGTQLSVL.

In nucleotides, the CDR3 is TGTGCCAAAAACAGGGTCAAAAAATCACCCCTCCACTTT. Translating it yields CAKNRVKKSPLHF. The chain joins TRBV5-3 to TRBJ1-6; a weak D match, TRBD1 (6 bases). TRBV5-3 is noted as an ORF with a role that remains uncertain. This CDR3 spans 13 amino acids. The ends were cut back, 9 bases at V and 10 bases at J, with 17 bases in the middle.

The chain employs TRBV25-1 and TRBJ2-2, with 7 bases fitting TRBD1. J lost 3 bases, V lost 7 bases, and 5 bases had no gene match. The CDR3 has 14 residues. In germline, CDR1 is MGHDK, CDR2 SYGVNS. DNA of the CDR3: TGTGCCAGCACCCCCGACAGGGACACCGGGGAGCTGTTTTTT. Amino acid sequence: CASTPDRDTGELFF.

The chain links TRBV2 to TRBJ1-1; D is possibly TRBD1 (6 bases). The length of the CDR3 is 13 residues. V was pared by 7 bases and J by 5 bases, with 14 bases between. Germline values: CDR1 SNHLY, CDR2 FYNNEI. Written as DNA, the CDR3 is TGTGCCAGCACGAGGGGGGTGTGGACTGAAGCTTTCTTT. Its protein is CASTRGVWTEAFF.

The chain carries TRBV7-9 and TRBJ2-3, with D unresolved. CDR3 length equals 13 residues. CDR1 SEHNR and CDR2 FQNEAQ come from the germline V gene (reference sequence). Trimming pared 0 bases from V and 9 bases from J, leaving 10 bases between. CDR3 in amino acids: CASSLAYPETQYF. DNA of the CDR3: TGTGCCAGCAGCTTAGCCTATCCGGAAACGCAGTATTTT.

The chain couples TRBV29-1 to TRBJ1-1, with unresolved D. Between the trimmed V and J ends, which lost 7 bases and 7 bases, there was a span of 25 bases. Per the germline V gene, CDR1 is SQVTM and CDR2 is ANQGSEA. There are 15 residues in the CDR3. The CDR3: CSGVEDGVGVGEAFF. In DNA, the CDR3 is TGCAGCGGGGTTGAGGATGGGGTGGGAGTTGGTGAAGCTTTCTTT.